This T cell receptor beta chain was sequenced in a study of long-term antiretroviral therapy in people with HIV. Study outcomes and limitations: Patients on ART gained diversity, which nonetheless stayed below transplant donor controls. CDR3 lengths in HIV samples spanned a narrower range than controls. Clonal expansions arising prior to ART prevailed in the repertoire at every time point.

A v3.0 immunoSEQ assay was performed at survey level. Clones were read by immunoSEQ multiplex PCR, and TCRdb kept only the in-frame ones, dropping some. The sample yields tens of thousands of clones, 80% to 85% seen once. Going into DNA extraction, samples held roughly 0.95-10 million cryopreserved PBMC. The CDR3 is made up of 13 amino acids. Germline-derived CDR1 and CDR2 are SEHNR and FQNEAQ (reference sequence). Trimming took 2 bases from V and 2 from J, leaving 7 bases between them. This clone came up a few times. The antigen is unknown. The sample here was unsorted PBMCs, taken 0.1 years before starting antiretroviral therapy. The sequence was obtained from a man aged 35 to 55 with HIV. This sequence joins TRBV7-9 and TRBJ2-7, with D tentatively TRBD1 (6 bases). Here the CDR3 DNA reads TGTGCCAGCAGCTTACGGACAGCCTACGAGCAGTACTTC. Encoded protein: CASSLRTAYEQYF.